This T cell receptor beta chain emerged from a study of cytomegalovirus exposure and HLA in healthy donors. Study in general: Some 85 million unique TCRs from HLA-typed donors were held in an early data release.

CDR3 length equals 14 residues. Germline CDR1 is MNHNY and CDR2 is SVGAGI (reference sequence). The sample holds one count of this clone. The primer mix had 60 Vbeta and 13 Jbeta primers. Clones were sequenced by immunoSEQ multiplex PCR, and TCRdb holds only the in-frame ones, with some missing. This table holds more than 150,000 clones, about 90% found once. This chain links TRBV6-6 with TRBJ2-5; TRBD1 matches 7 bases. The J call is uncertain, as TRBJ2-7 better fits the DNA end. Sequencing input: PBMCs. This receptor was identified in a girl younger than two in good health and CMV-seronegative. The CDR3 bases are TGTGCCAGCAGTTATCTACAGGGGACCTACGAGCAGTACTTC. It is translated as CASSYLQGTYEQYF.